The 12 T cell receptor beta chains in this list originate from one sample, sequenced in a study of blood T cell repertoires in COVID-19. Sequenced by immunoSEQ multiplex PCR; TCRdb stores in-frame clones only, minus some. The sample consists of approximately 97,000 clones, approximately 85% of them appearing once. The sequencing input was peripheral blood. Receptors were obtained from a man aged 40-49 years with active or convalescent COVID-19.

The rearrangement uses TRBV20-1 and TRBJ2-7; the match to TRBD2 covers 10 bases. Germline V gene sequence: CDR1 DFQATT, CDR2 SNEGSKA (reference sequence). With 3 bases clipped from V and 4 bases from J, the junction kept 6 bases outside the gene matches. The CDR3 runs 14 residues. CDR3 nucleotides: TGCAGTGCTAGTCCTACTAGCGGGGCGTACGAGCAGTACTTC. Residues: CSASPTSGAYEQYF.

This rearrangement joins TRBV9 to TRBJ1-1, with D perhaps TRBD1 (5 bases). Germline CDR1 is SGDLS and CDR2 is YYNGEE. The CDR3 sequence is 13 residues long. V was shortened by 2 bases and J by 4 bases, with 9 bases between the two germline ends. CDR3 sequence: CASSVGGFTEAFF. The CDR3 region has the DNA TGTGCCAGCAGCGTGGGGGGGTTCACTGAAGCTTTCTTT.

V is TRBV28 and J is TRBJ1-1; a possible D gene is TRBD1 (5 bases). V was pared by 5 bases and J by 2 bases, with 12 bases between. The germline V gene has CDR1 MDHEN and CDR2 SYDVKM. The CDR3 runs to 14 residues. This CDR3 is CASSATDLNTEAFF. CDR3 in DNA: TGTGCCAGCAGTGCGACAGACCTCAACACTGAAGCTTTCTTT.

This chain joins TRBV6-2 or TRBV6-3 and TRBJ2-7; D gene uncertain. Germline V gene lookup returns CDR1 MNHEY and CDR2 SVGEGT. Between the trimmed V and J ends, which lost 2 bases and 3 bases, there was a span of 14 bases. The CDR3 has 15 residues. CDR3: CASSYRVLADYEQYF. The CDR3 coding sequence is TGTGCCAGCAGTTACCGGGTCCTGGCCGACTACGAGCAGTACTTC.

The table lists this clone with a few counts. V is TRBV15 and J is TRBJ1-3; D ambiguous. The CDR3 is made up of 15 amino acids. Germline V lookup: CDR1 LNHNV, CDR2 YYDKDF (reference sequence). The V end lost 0 bases, the J end lost 2 bases, and 8 bases lay between the germline ends. CDR3 DNA: TGTGCCACCAGCAGAGATCTCGGGACTGGAAACACCATATATTTT. The encoded protein is CATSRDLGTGNTIYF.

The genes are TRBV7-7 and TRBJ1-2; no definite D call. CDR3 size: 17 residues. The ends were cut back, 6 bases at V and 0 bases at J, with 20 bases in the middle. Per germline, CDR1 SSHAT and CDR2 FNYEAQ (reference sequence). The CDR3 here is CASSRSPTALANYGYTF. The CDR3 region has the DNA TGTGCCAGCAGTCGAAGCCCAACAGCACTAGCTAACTATGGCTACACCTTC.

The rearrangement uses TRBV7-6 and TRBJ2-1; TRBD2 matches at 8 bases. This CDR3 has 15 residues. CDR1 SGHVS and CDR2 FNYEAQ come from the germline V gene. After removal of 0 bases from V and 6 bases from J, the junction contained 4 bases not matched to a gene. This CDR3 reads CASSLAAGGANEQFF. CDR3 coding DNA: TGTGCCAGCAGCTTAGCGGCCGGGGGGGCCAATGAGCAGTTCTTC.

In this sample, this clone turned up a few times. The chain employs TRBV2 and TRBJ1-6; perhaps TRBD1 as D (5 bases). CDR3 size: 16 residues. Trimming left V 6 bases short and J 5 bases short, with 17 bases between. CDR1 is SNHLY, CDR2 FYNNEI, per germline. CDR3 coding DNA: TGTGCCAGCAGCGAAAAACAGGCCTTAGATAATTCACCCCTCCACTTT. Translating gives CASSEKQALDNSPLHF.

The J gene is TRBJ1-1, the V gene TRBV6-5, with 7 bases identical to TRBD1. Germline V gene data show CDR1 as MNHEY and CDR2 as SVGAGI. CDR3 length: 16 amino acids. Trimming at V came to 4 bases and at J to 1 base, leaving 9 bases not matched to a gene. CDR3 protein: CASSFKTGRGNTEAFF. The CDR3 region has the DNA TGTGCCAGCAGTTTCAAGACAGGGCGGGGGAACACTGAAGCTTTCTTT.

This clone has a handful of counts. A single base separates this from a much larger clone, so it may be a read error. The chain has TRBV27 and TRBJ1-2, with D tentatively TRBD1 (5 bases). The V and J ends lost 2 bases and 4 bases respectively, with 11 bases between them. The CDR3 extends over 14 amino acids. Germline lookup yields CDR1 MNHEY and CDR2 SMNVEV (reference sequence). The CDR3 DNA reads TGTGCCAGCAGTTTAAGGGGCTCTGGCTATGGCTACACCTTC. Protein sequence: CASSLRGSGYGYTF.

This clone was found once. The chain has TRBV7-3 and TRBJ2-3, with TRBD2 matching 8 bases. The trim removed 4 bases at V and 5 bases at J, leaving 5 bases unmatched. The CDR3 runs to 14 residues. The germline CDR1 and CDR2 sequences are SGHTA and FQGTGA. The CDR3 reads CASSYGGARDTQYF. CDR3 in DNA: TGTGCCAGCAGCTACGGGGGGGCGAGAGATACGCAGTATTTT. Filled out from reference TRBV7-3 and TRBJ2-3, the complete variable domain reads GAGVSQTPSNKVTEKGKYVELRCDPISGHTALYWYRQSLGQGPEFLIYFQGTGAADDSGLPNDRFFAVRPEGSVSTLKIQRTERGDSAVYLCASSYGGARDTQYFGPGTRLTVL.

This rearrangement joins TRBV5-1 to TRBJ2-7; a weak D match, TRBD2 (6 bases). V lost 0 bases and J lost 7, with 17 bases in between. The CDR3 extends over 15 amino acids. The germline V gene has CDR1 SGHRS and CDR2 YFSETQ. The CDR3 coding sequence is TGCGCCAGCAGCTTGGCCGGGACCGGGACTCCGGAGCAGTACTTC. Translating it yields CASSLAGTGTPEQYF.